This T cell receptor (beta chain) is from a study of T cells in Graves' hyperthyroidism and ophthalmopathy. Germline V gene data show CDR1 as MGHRA and CDR2 as YSYEKL. The V end lost 4 bases, the J end lost 0 bases, and 9 bases lay between the germline ends. CDR3 length: 15 residues. Clinical symptoms, serum thyroxine and TRAb, thyroid ultrasound and orbital computed tomography together formed the diagnostic basis. It was over 9.5 ml of fresh peripheral blood that supplied the PBMCs. The TCR beta CDR3 regions underwent amplification using RNA transcripts as the source. During a first-round RT-PCR of the TCR CDR3, the HTBI primer set was used. Using its own MiXCR run on the multiplex PCR reads, TCRdb lists one record per CDR3 protein. The sample includes approximately 700,000 distinct CDR3 sequences, roughly 15% of them seen just once. Worth noting for this clonotype: Its antigen remains unidentified.

Study findings and constraints: Among clonotypes expanded in thyroid above 0.001, most were also found in blood.

The sequence was obtained from a man between 18 and 29 years old with Graves' hyperthyroidism. The sequenced material came from blood. The J gene is TRBJ1-4, the V gene TRBV4-1; D is unresolved. The CDR3 loop is CASSLRRATNEKLFF. The CDR3 nucleotides read TGCGCCAGCAGCCTCCGTCGTGCAACTAATGAAAAACTGTTTTTT.